Following are 29 T cell receptor beta chains from one sample sequenced in a study of T-cell reconstitution after alpha-beta-depleted transplantation in children. The authors prepared the TCRbeta library with unique molecular identifiers. TCRdb independently ran MiXCR on the PCR reads; one entry per CDR3 protein. In the table there are around 600,000 distinct CDR3 sequences, over 9.5% of which are singletons. The sequenced sample was PBMCs from the stem cell graft donor, obtained from the stem cell graft. These receptors all stem from a human donor who donated a stem cell graft to a child with acute myeloid leukemia.

This chain links TRBV12-3 or TRBV12-4 with TRBJ1-5; 8 bases are a match to TRBD1. The CDR3 consists of 15 residues. Trimming took 2 bases from V and 6 from J; bases not matched to a gene: 6. CDR3 residues: CASSLQGARGQPQHF. The CDR3 region has the DNA TGTGCCAGCAGTTTACAGGGGGCGCGTGGTCAGCCCCAGCATTTT.

The chain uses TRBV7-2 and TRBJ1-2; TRBD1 is a possible D gene (5 bases). Trimming pared 5 bases from V and 0 bases from J, leaving 13 bases between. CDR1 and CDR2 from the germline V gene are SGHTA and FQGNSA. The CDR3 runs 15 residues. The CDR3 protein is CASSAGGGTNYGYTF. CDR3 DNA sequence: TGTGCCAGCAGCGCGGGCGGGGGTACTAACTATGGCTACACCTTC.

J is TRBJ2-4 and V is TRBV5-1, with 9 bases identical to TRBD1. Germline assignment: CDR1 SGHRS and CDR2 YFSETQ. This CDR3 region has 15 residues. Trimming took 0 bases from V and 6 from J; bases not matched to a gene: 4. CDR3: CASSLVPGQGNIQYF. CDR3 bases: TGCGCCAGCAGCTTGGTCCCGGGACAGGGAAACATTCAGTACTTC.

The chain employs TRBV20-1 and TRBJ2-1; TRBD2 matches 8 bases. The CDR3 extends over 14 amino acids. The trim removed 5 bases at V and 11 bases at J, leaving 14 bases unmatched. Germline V gene sequence: CDR1 DFQATT, CDR2 SNEGSKA (reference sequence). CDR3 sequence: CSAGPGLETMKQFF. CDR3 sequence (DNA): TGCAGTGCTGGCCCGGGACTAGAAACAATGAAGCAGTTCTTC.

The rearrangement joins TRBV7-9 to TRBJ2-5; D unresolved. V was clipped by 5 bases and J by 6 bases, with 7 bases between them. The CDR3 runs to 11 residues. The germline CDR1 and CDR2 sequences are SEHNR and FQNEAQ (reference sequence). CDR3 DNA sequence: TGTGCCAGCAGCCCCTCCAAGACCCAGTACTTC. Its protein is CASSPSKTQYF. The variable domain in full, completed from reference TRBV7-9 and TRBJ2-5, reads DTGVSQNPRHKITKRGQNVTFRCDPISEHNRLYWYRQTLGQGPEFLTYFQNEAQLEKSRLLSDRFSAERPKGSFSTLEIQRTEQGDSAMYLCASSPSKTQYFGPGTRLLVL.

This clonotype was observed at least ten times. The chain combines TRBV7-9 with TRBJ2-7; D may be TRBD1 or TRBD2 (5 bases each). Per germline, CDR1 SEHNR and CDR2 FQNEAQ (reference sequence). The V gene lost 5 bases and the J gene lost 2 bases, with 19 bases spanning the gap. The CDR3 sequence is 16 residues long. The CDR3 nucleotides are TGTGCCAGCAGCGATAACCGGGACGGGCAAACCTACGAGCAGTACTTC. This encodes CASSDNRDGQTYEQYF.

This clonotype was found many times. The chain carries TRBV20-1 and TRBJ1-2, with a tentative D call TRBD1 (5 bases). CDR3 size: 14 residues. Trimming stripped 3 bases from V and 6 bases from J, with 17 bases between. CDR1 and CDR2 from the germline V gene are DFQATT and SNEGSKA (reference sequence). This chain's CDR3 is CSARKSMQGNGYTF. Written as DNA, the CDR3 is TGCAGTGCTAGGAAATCTATGCAGGGTAATGGCTACACCTTC.

There are a few counts of this clonotype. The J gene is TRBJ2-5, the V gene TRBV11-2; TRBD1 aligns across 8 bases. There are 15 residues in the CDR3. The V gene end was trimmed by 5 bases and the J gene end by 4 bases; junction bases not matched to a gene: 9. The germline CDR1 and CDR2 sequences are SGHAT and FQNNGV. CDR3 bases: TGTGCCAGCAGCCCCTTCCTACAGGGGGGAGAGACCCAGTACTTC. Translated, it gives CASSPFLQGGETQYF.

The chain is built from TRBV29-1 and TRBJ2-1; D is uncertain. The V end was cut by 7 bases, the J end by 8 bases, with 21 bases between. The CDR3 is 14 amino acids. In germline, CDR1 is SQVTM, CDR2 ANQGSEA. CDR3 region: CSAMRSSPQDEQFF. The CDR3 bases are TGCAGCGCCATGCGGTCCTCTCCTCAGGATGAGCAGTTCTTC.

The chain combines TRBV12-3 or TRBV12-4 with TRBJ2-7; no definite D call. The CDR3 runs to 14 residues. V was cut by 4 bases and J by 0 bases, with 10 bases left in between. In DNA form, the CDR3 reads TGTGCCAGCAGTTCGCCATGGAGCTCCTACGAGCAGTACTTC. This encodes CASSSPWSSYEQYF.

The sample holds a few counts of this clonotype. The chain carries TRBV6-5 and TRBJ2-7; 11 positions match TRBD2. CDR3 size: 16 residues. Losses at the gene ends were 7 bases for V and 4 bases for J; bases not matched to a gene: 12. CDR1 and CDR2 (germline): MNHEY, SVGAGI. The CDR3 here is CASTPRWVAGGYEQYF. DNA of the CDR3: TGTGCCAGCACTCCGAGATGGGTAGCGGGAGGGTACGAGCAGTACTTC.

The genes are TRBV20-1 and TRBJ2-1, with 9 bases lining up with TRBD1. V dropped 0 bases and J dropped 4; count of bases not matched to a gene: 7. The CDR3 has 16 amino acids. Germline values: CDR1 DFQATT, CDR2 SNEGSKA (reference sequence). In DNA, the CDR3 is TGCAGTGCTAGAGATCCTTGGGGACAGGGTTACAATGAGCAGTTCTTC. It codes for CSARDPWGQGYNEQFF.

The CDR3 loop is CSARRGSVEKLFF. As DNA, the CDR3 is TGCAGTGCTAGACGGGGGAGTGTAGAAAAACTGTTTTTT. The rearrangement joins TRBV20-1 to TRBJ1-4, with a possible D match to TRBD1 (5 bases). CDR1 is DFQATT and CDR2 is SNEGSKA in the germline V gene (reference sequence). CDR3 length equals 13 residues. With 2 bases removed from V and 8 bases from J, the gap between germline ends came to 12 bases.

This clonotype was observed at least ten times. CDR3 region: CASSSGLAGVGTGELFF. The CDR3 nucleotides read TGTGCCAGCAGCTCCGGACTAGCGGGAGTAGGAACCGGGGAGCTGTTTTTT. The V call is TRBV7-3, the J call TRBJ2-2; 13 nucleotides match TRBD2. The V gene end was trimmed by 4 bases and the J gene end by 5 bases; junction bases not matched to a gene: 7. The CDR3 contains 17 residues. Germline V gene data show CDR1 as SGHTA and CDR2 as FQGTGA.

This clonotype was seen only a few times. The V gene is TRBV12-3 or TRBV12-4, the J gene TRBJ2-2; TRBD2 matches 9 bases. J gave up 5 bases and V 6 bases, and 10 bases lay outside the gene matches. The CDR3 contains 16 residues. CDR3 nucleotides: TGTGCCAGCAGCACTAGCGGGTATCGGTTTACCGGGGAGCTGTTTTTT. Translated: CASSTSGYRFTGELFF.

This clonotype was detected a few times. This chain connects TRBV7-3 to TRBJ2-3; D might be TRBD2 (5 bases). Looked up from germline, CDR1 is SGHTA and CDR2 is FQGTGA. This CDR3 contains 14 residues. V lost 1 base and J 4 bases, leaving 9 bases between the germline ends. The CDR3 here is CASSLRGPADTQYF. CDR3 nucleotide sequence: TGTGCCAGCAGCTTAAGAGGGCCGGCAGATACGCAGTATTTT. The full variable domain, in which reference TRBV7-3 and TRBJ2-3 provide the parts outside the CDR3, is GAGVSQTPSNKVTEKGKYVELRCDPISGHTALYWYRQSLGQGPEFLIYFQGTGAADDSGLPNDRFFAVRPEGSVSTLKIQRTERGDSAVYLCASSLRGPADTQYFGPGTRLTVL.

This clonotype showed up just a few times. The rearrangement links TRBV29-1 to TRBJ2-1; D might be TRBD2 (6 bases). CDR3 length equals 13 residues. Germline CDR1 is SQVTM and CDR2 is ANQGSEA. CDR3: CSARRGSLNEQFF. The DNA of the CDR3 is TGCAGTGCCCGGAGGGGCAGCCTCAATGAGCAGTTCTTC.

The sample holds one count of this clonotype. A much larger clonotype is one base distant, so this may be a read error. V is TRBV4-2 and J is TRBJ1-1; no definite D call. The CDR3 has 13 residues. Germline assignment: CDR1 LGHNA and CDR2 YNFKEQ. Trimming left V 3 bases short and J 3 bases short, with 8 bases between. The DNA of the CDR3 is TGTGCCAGCAGCCACGACTCTCACACTGAAGCTTTCTTT. This sequence encodes CASSHDSHTEAFF.

This clonotype was seen a handful of times. This CDR3 is CASSSTVLSGGADTQYF. CDR3 nucleotide sequence: TGCGCCAGCAGCTCGACCGTCCTCAGCGGGGGCGCAGATACGCAGTATTTT. The V and J genes are TRBV5-1 and TRBJ2-3; 8 bases are shared with TRBD2. Germline CDR1 and CDR2: SGHRS and YFSETQ. This CDR3 contains 17 residues. V lost 3 bases to trimming and J lost 4 bases; unmatched junction nucleotides: 13.

This clonotype was found many times. The chain joins TRBV12-3 or TRBV12-4 to TRBJ2-1; D unresolved. The CDR3 covers 14 residues. Trimming pared 4 bases from V and 5 bases from J, leaving 12 bases between. The CDR3 is CASSSEEGHNEQFF. CDR3 nucleotides: TGTGCCAGCAGTTCGGAAGAAGGCCACAATGAGCAGTTCTTC.

In this sample, this clonotype turned up many times. The V call is TRBV4-1, the J call TRBJ2-1, with D possibly called TRBD1 or TRBD2 (5 bases each). Looked up from germline, CDR1 is MGHRA and CDR2 is YSYEKL. This CDR3 spans 12 amino acids. V was shortened by 6 bases and J by 10 bases, with 13 bases between the two germline ends. CDR3 loop: CASRSGTQEQFF. CDR3 sequence (DNA): TGCGCCAGCAGGTCAGGGACCCAAGAGCAGTTCTTC.

This clonotype was counted only a few times. This chain joins TRBV7-2 and TRBJ2-3; either TRBD1 or TRBD2 may fit D (6 bases each). CDR3 length: 12 amino acids. The germline V and J ends were trimmed by 6 bases and 6 bases, with 10 bases remaining between them. CDR1 is SGHTA, CDR2 FQGNSA, per germline. The CDR3 sequence: CASRRRGDTQYF. Here the CDR3 DNA reads TGTGCCAGCAGGCGGAGGGGGGATACGCAGTATTTT.

The genes are TRBV9 and TRBJ2-7, with 7 bases that match TRBD2. The germline V gene encodes CDR1 SGDLS and CDR2 YYNGEE. The CDR3 has 15 residues. Unmatched junction bases numbered 6, after V lost 0 bases and J lost 3 bases. The CDR3 DNA reads as TGTGCCAGCAGCGTAGCTAGCGGAGCCCTCTACGAGCAGTACTTC. It yields the protein CASSVASGALYEQYF.

This clonotype was detected a few times. The rearrangement links TRBV20-1 to TRBJ1-1, with a possible D match to TRBD1 (6 bases). This CDR3 contains 15 residues. The germline V gene has CDR1 DFQATT and CDR2 SNEGSKA (reference sequence). V shed 0 bases and J shed 2 bases, with 13 bases lying between them. This CDR3 is CSARDQARGNTEAFF. CDR3 coding DNA: TGCAGTGCTAGAGATCAAGCCAGGGGTAACACTGAAGCTTTCTTT.

This clonotype was detected a few times. The chain uses TRBV10-3 and TRBJ2-7; D is possibly TRBD2 (6 bases). Per germline, CDR1 ENHRY and CDR2 SYGVKD. There are 16 residues in the CDR3. Trimming shortened V by 0 bases and J by 5 bases, and 17 bases separated the two germline ends. Written as DNA, the CDR3 is TGTGCCATCAGTGAGTCGAATAGTGCCGGGAGCAACGAGCAGTACTTC. Translation gives CAISESNSAGSNEQYF.

V gene TRBV20-1 combines with J gene TRBJ2-2; D unresolved. V lost 0 bases and J lost 7, with 6 bases in between. The CDR3 is made up of 12 amino acids. CDR1 and CDR2 from the germline V gene are DFQATT and SNEGSKA (reference sequence). CDR3 nucleotide sequence: TGCAGTGCTAGAGAAGTTAACGGGGAGCTGTTTTTT. Residues: CSAREVNGELFF.

The chain links TRBV7-8 to TRBJ1-1; no clear D gene. V was clipped by 1 base and J by 8 bases, with 11 bases between them. Looked up from germline, CDR1 is SGHVS and CDR2 is FQNEAQ. The CDR3 is 13 amino acids. CDR3 sequence: CASSLDRSEEAFF. Here the CDR3 DNA reads TGTGCCAGCAGCTTAGATCGGTCCGAGGAAGCTTTCTTT.

There are many counts of this clonotype. The rearrangement uses TRBV20-1 and TRBJ1-6, with 7 bases identical to TRBD1. The ends lost 5 bases at V and 9 bases at J; junction bases unmatched: 19. The CDR3 has 17 residues. Germline CDR1 DFQATT, CDR2 SNEGSKA (reference sequence). The CDR3 protein is CSAALRPIQGMGSPLHF. CDR3 nucleotide sequence: TGCAGTGCTGCACTGAGACCGATACAGGGGATGGGTTCACCCCTCCACTTT.

The chain combines TRBV29-1 with TRBJ1-3; 11 bases are a match to TRBD1. The CDR3 has 16 amino acids. After removal of 6 bases from V and 0 bases from J, the junction contained 7 bases not matched to a gene. The germline CDR1 and CDR2 sequences are SQVTM and ANQGSEA. The CDR3 loop reads CSVNPGQGVSGNTIYF. The CDR3 bases are TGCAGCGTGAATCCGGGACAGGGGGTCTCTGGAAACACCATATATTTT.